This TCR beta chain was obtained from a study of shared clonotypes between healthy human individuals. The investigators split CD4+ cells into a CD45RA+ naive subset and a CD45RA-negative memory subset. The CDR3 is 14 residues long. Germline loops: CDR1 SGDLS, CDR2 YYNGEE. Trimming removed 0 bases from V and 0 bases from J, with 7 bases in between. In the case of this clone: What it binds is not known. Different DNA sequences within this sample yield the same CDR3.

Measured with immunoSEQ multiplex PCR; TCRdb has only the in-frame clones, and not every one. The table records 1.4 million or so clones, approximately 98.5% of them present only once. Study-level points and caveats: Shared across a few donors were 4% to 5% of the naive CD4 clonotypes.

This clonotype was sampled from a man in his thirties or forties in good health. The chain combines TRBV9 with TRBJ2-7; D is uncertain. Input material: naive CD4+ T cells sorted from blood. As to subset: CD45RA+ positively selected. CDR3 amino acids: CASSVGEGSYEQYF. The CDR3 nucleotides are TGTGCCAGCAGCGTAGGGGAAGGCTCCTACGAGCAGTACTTC.